Here is one TCR beta chain with its context. Its specificity is not known. A read error is possible here, since a much larger clone lies one base away. The data stem from a study of blood T cells in healthy people across ages. Using a J-beta primer mix together with a sample-barcoded 5' primer, a second PCR was run for about 6 to 11 cycles. MiXCR, applied by TCRdb to the 5' RACE reads, yields one record per CDR3 protein. This table holds roughly 680,000 distinct CDR3 sequences, more than 45% found once. Findings of the study overall: Strong correlation was found linking TCR beta diversity to naive T cell percentage. It was not known whether donors were CMV positive (a possible confounder of expanded clonotype changes).

Each donor's blood draw was 7.5 to 10 milliliters of peripheral blood. Germline-derived CDR1 and CDR2 are SNHLY and FYNNEI. CDR3 length: 13 residues. V lost 11 bases to trimming and J lost 5 bases; unmatched junction nucleotides: 9. The chain is built from TRBV2 and TRBJ2-1; 7 bases match TRBD2. This TCR was sampled from a woman of 80 years or more in good health. The sample taken for sequencing was blood. For the CDR3, the DNA is TGTGCCGGCATTCGGGACTACAACAATGAGCAGTTCTTC. It codes for CAGIRDYNNEQFF.